The sequence of this T cell receptor beta chain was determined in a study of siplizumab effects on memory and regulatory T cells. Sequenced by immunoSEQ multiplex PCR; TCRdb stores in-frame clones only, minus some. Of about 87,000 clones listed, about 93% are singletons. CDR1 is SQVTM, CDR2 ANQGSEA, per germline. CDR3 length: 15 amino acids. The V segment lost 0 bases and the J segment 6 bases; nucleotides outside the gene matches: 9. Findings and limits, study-wide: Memory T cells appeared less diverse than naive cells, which seemed to contribute substantially to alloresponse.

On this clone itself: What it binds is unknown.

The TCR sequence derives from a human donor in good health. The chain combines TRBV29-1 with TRBJ2-7; TRBD1 matches at 9 bases. Specimen: non-Treg CD4+ T cells sorted from blood. The CDR3 reads CSVEDRGTGKFEQYF. The DNA of the CDR3 is TGCAGCGTTGAAGATCGGGGGACAGGGAAATTCGAGCAGTACTTC.